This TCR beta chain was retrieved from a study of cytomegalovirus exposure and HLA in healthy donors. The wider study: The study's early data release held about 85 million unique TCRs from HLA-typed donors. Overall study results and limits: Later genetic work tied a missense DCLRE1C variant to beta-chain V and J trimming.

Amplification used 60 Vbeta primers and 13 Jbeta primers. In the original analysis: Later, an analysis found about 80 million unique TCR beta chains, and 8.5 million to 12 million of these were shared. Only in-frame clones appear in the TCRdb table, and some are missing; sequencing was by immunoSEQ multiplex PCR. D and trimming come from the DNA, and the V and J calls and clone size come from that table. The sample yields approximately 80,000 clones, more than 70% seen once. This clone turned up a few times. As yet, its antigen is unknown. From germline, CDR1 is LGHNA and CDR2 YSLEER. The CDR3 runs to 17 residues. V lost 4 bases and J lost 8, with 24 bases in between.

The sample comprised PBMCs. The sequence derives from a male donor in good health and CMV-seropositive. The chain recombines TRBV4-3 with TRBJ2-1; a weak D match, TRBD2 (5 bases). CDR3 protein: CASSPGGAEILPYEQFF. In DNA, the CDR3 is TGCGCCAGCAGCCCTGGAGGTGCGGAGATCTTGCCCTATGAGCAGTTCTTC.